This is a list of T cell receptor beta chains from one sample in a study of CD8 T cells in Susac syndrome. TCRdb reanalysed the immunoSEQ multiplex PCR reads using MiXCR and keeps one entry per CDR3 protein. This table holds around 180,000 distinct CDR3 sequences, 94% found once. The source material was CD4+ T cells from PBMCs. Receptor source: a human donor with Susac syndrome. The CDR3 runs from the conserved cysteine through the conserved F or W.

j_gene | v_gene | CDR3aa
TRBJ2-5 | TRBV20-1 | CSARRSGGQETQYF
TRBJ2-3 | TRBV9 | CASSVTPAGGKDTQYF
TRBJ1-3 | TRBV3-1 | CASSLGSSGNTIYF
TRBJ2-2 | TRBV2 | CASNREGTGELFF
TRBJ2-7 | TRBV2 | CASAPQRGPYEQYF
TRBJ2-3 | TRBV6-1 | CASSEEDTQYF
TRBJ1-2 | TRBV6-5 | CASSYRGPGYGYTF
TRBJ1-2 | TRBV20-1 | CSASPTGAEGYTF
TRBJ1-2 | TRBV7-2 | CASSLDSNYGYTF
TRBJ2-7 | TRBV10-3 | CAITVDGSSYEQYF
TRBJ2-5 | TRBV23-1 | CASSQTSQETQYF
TRBJ2-2 | TRBV20-1 | CSARDAREDTGELFF
TRBJ2-7 | TRBV3-1 | CASSHSHYEQYF
TRBJ2-3 | TRBV12-3/TRBV12-4 | CASSPRNGDTQYF
TRBJ1-6 | TRBV9 | CASSERTEDSPLHF
TRBJ1-5 | TRBV7-2 | CASSVTFATRGNQPQHF